What follows is one T cell receptor beta chain and its context. What it binds is unknown. CDR3 size: 15 residues. The J segment lost 4 bases and the V segment lost 6 bases, leaving 8 bases of the junction unmatched. Germline CDR1 SQVTM, CDR2 ANQGSEA. The sample belongs to a study of post-analysis software for immune sequencing data. Across the study: Courses of disease covered relapsing-remitting, secondary progressive and progressive-relapsing multiple sclerosis. Study-level points and caveats: Compared with controls, patients showed significantly lower normalized Chao1 diversity. Strong co-clustering by F measure linked samples that shared a preparation batch. The five TRBV segments detected at higher frequency in patients than in controls included TRBV5-6, TRBV5-1 and TRBV20-1.

Presence of unique molecular identifiers characterized the TCR beta cDNA libraries. Each batch of 1 to 10 million T cells produced roughly 450,000 cDNA molecules. TCRdb analysed the PCR reads with MiXCR anew, one entry per CDR3 protein. In the table there are over 700,000 distinct CDR3 sequences, 25% to 30% of which are singletons. The receptor was derived from a girl aged 5-17 years with multiple sclerosis. The rearrangement joins TRBV29-1 to TRBJ2-7, with 14 bases fitting TRBD2. Sequenced input: blood. The CDR3 DNA follows: TGCAGCGTGGAACTAGGGACTAGCGGGAGTTACGAGCAGTACTTC. It translates to CSVELGTSGSYEQYF.